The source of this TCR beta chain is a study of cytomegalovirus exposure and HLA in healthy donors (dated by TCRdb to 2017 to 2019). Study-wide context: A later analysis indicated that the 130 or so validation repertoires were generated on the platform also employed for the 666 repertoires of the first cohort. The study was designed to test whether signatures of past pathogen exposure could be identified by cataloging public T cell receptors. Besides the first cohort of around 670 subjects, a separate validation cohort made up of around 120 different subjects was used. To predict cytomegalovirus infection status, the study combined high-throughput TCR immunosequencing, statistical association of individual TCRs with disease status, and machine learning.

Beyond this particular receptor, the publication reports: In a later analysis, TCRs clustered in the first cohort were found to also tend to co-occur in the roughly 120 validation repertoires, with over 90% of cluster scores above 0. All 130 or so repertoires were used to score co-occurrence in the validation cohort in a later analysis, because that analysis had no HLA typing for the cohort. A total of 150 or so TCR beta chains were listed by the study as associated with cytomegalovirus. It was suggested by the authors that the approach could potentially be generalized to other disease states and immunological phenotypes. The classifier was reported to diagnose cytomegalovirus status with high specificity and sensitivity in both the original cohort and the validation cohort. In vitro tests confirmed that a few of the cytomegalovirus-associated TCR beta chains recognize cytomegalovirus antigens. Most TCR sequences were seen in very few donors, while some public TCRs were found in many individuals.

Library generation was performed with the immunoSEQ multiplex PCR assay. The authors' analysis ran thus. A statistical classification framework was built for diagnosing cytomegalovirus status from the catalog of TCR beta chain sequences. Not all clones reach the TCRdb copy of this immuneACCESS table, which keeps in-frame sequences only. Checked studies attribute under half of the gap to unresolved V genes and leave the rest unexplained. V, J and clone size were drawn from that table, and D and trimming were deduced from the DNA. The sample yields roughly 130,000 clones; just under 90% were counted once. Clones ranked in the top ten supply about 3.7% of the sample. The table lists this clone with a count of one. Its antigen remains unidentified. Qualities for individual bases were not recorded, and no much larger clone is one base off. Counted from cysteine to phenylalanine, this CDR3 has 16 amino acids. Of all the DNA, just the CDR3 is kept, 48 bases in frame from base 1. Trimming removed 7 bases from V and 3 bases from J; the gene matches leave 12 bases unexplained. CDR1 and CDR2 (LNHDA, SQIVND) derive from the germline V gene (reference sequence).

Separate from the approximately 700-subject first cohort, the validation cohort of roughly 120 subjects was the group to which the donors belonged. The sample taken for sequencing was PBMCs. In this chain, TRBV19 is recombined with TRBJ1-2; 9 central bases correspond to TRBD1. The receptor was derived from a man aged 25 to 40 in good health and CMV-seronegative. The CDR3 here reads CASTLPGTGKDYGYTF. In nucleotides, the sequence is TGTGCCAGTACCCTCCCGGGGACAGGGAAGGACTATGGCTACACCTTC. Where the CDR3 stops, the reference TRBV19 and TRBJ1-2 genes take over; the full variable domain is DGGITQSPKYLFRKEGQNVTLSCEQNLNHDAMYWYRQDPGQGLRLIYYSQIVNDFQKGDIAEGYSVSREKKESFPLTVTSAQKNPTAFYLCASTLPGTGKDYGYTFGSGTRLTVV.